These T cell receptor beta chains were read from a single sample in a study of human T cells and chemical hapten exposure. TCRdb reprocessed the RACE reads via MiXCR and lists one record per CDR3 protein. The sample consists of about 380,000 distinct CDR3 sequences, 4.5% to 6% of them appearing once. This sample comprised whole blood, obtained in connection with sensitization to the hapten diphenylcyclopropenone (DPC). The receptors come from a woman between 50 and 59 years old with alopecia areata. Some clones in this sample may be carry-over from other donors' samples. Both conserved end residues are part of each CDR3. Each record gives: clone size, V gene, J gene, D gene, CDR3 protein, CDR3 DNA. D genes are given only for firm matches. The size field is filled for only some rows; it gives once, few, many or a size class.

>many|TRBV4-3|TRBJ2-6|TRBD1
CASSPTTGTGANVLTF
TGCGCCAGCAGCCCCACGACAGGGACTGGGGCCAACGTCCTGACTTTC
>NA|TRBV29-1|TRBJ1-1|NA
CSVAIEGGAEAFF
TGCAGCGTTGCTATCGAGGGGGGAGCTGAAGCTTTCTTT
>many|TRBV7-2|TRBJ2-3|NA
CASSFPNPDTQYF
TGTGCCAGCAGCTTCCCTAACCCAGATACGCAGTATTTT
>NA|TRBV6-2/TRBV6-3|TRBJ2-7|TRBD1
CASSYTRDRPQYF
TGTGCCAGCAGTTACACGAGGGACAGGCCCCAGTACTTC
>many|TRBV25-1|TRBJ2-1|TRBD2
CASSDYRGGRNEQFF
TGTGCCAGCAGTGATTATCGGGGGGGCAGGAATGAGCAGTTCTTC
>many|TRBV5-1|TRBJ1-5|NA
CASSHDGLNQPQHF
TGCGCCAGCAGTCACGACGGACTCAATCAGCCCCAGCATTTT
>many|TRBV18|TRBJ2-3|NA
CASSPLGGLHSTDTQYF
TGTGCCAGCTCACCCTTAGGCGGCCTGCATAGCACAGATACGCAGTATTTT
>many|TRBV7-3|TRBJ1-6|NA
CASSQGSSNSPLHF
TGTGCCAGCAGTCAGGGGTCTAGTAATTCACCCCTCCACTTT
>few|TRBV20-1|TRBJ1-1|TRBD1
CSANPTGPGRAFF
TGCAGTGCTAATCCGACAGGGCCGGGGAGAGCTTTCTTT
>many|TRBV6-5|TRBJ2-1|NA
CATDSRGEQFF
TGTGCCACCGACAGTAGGGGTGAGCAGTTCTTC
>many|TRBV29-1|TRBJ1-5|TRBD1
CSVTGTGVDQPQHF
TGCAGCGTCACCGGGACAGGGGTTGATCAGCCCCAGCATTTT
>many|TRBV14|TRBJ2-3|NA
CASSQVAGTNTDTQYF
TGTGCCAGCAGCCAAGTGGCCGGGACAAACACAGATACGCAGTATTTT
>many|TRBV6-6|TRBJ1-4|NA
CASSYSSLTEEKLFF
TGTGCCAGCAGTTACTCGTCATTGACAGAGGAAAAACTGTTTTTT
>NA|TRBV21-1|TRBJ1-5|NA
CASSKERTARSNQPQHF
TGTGCCAGCAGCAAAGAAAGAACAGCTAGAAGCAATCAGCCCCAGCATTTT
>many|TRBV11-2|TRBJ1-2|TRBD1
CASSRDRGQGYTF
TGTGCCAGCAGCCGGGACAGGGGGCAAGGCTACACCTTC
>many|TRBV28|TRBJ2-4|TRBD2
CASSSSGTSGTKNIQYF
TGTGCCAGCAGTTCGTCCGGGACTAGCGGGACCAAAAACATTCAGTACTTC
>many|TRBV3-1|TRBJ2-1|NA
CASSQVGGTSYNEQFF
TGTGCCAGCAGCCAAGTCGGCGGGACATCCTACAATGAGCAGTTCTTC
>many|TRBV13|TRBJ1-1|TRBD1
CASSPRQGARTEAFF
TGTGCCAGCAGCCCTCGACAGGGGGCGCGAACTGAAGCTTTCTTT
>many|TRBV10-3|TRBJ2-3|TRBD1
CAISPPGQGTDTQYF
TGTGCCATCAGCCCCCCGGGACAGGGCACAGATACGCAGTATTTT
>many|TRBV9|TRBJ1-6|NA
CASSVGDSSYNSPLHF
TGTGCCAGCAGCGTAGGGGATAGCTCCTATAATTCACCCCTCCACTTT
>many|TRBV27|TRBJ1-1|NA
CASAHGEAEAFF
TGTGCCAGCGCACACGGAGAGGCTGAAGCTTTCTTT
>many|TRBV2|TRBJ2-3|TRBD2
CASRRTSWDTQYF
TGTGCCAGCAGACGGACTAGTTGGGATACGCAGTATTTT
>many|TRBV5-6|TRBJ2-3|NA
CASSPYRETDTQYF
TGTGCCAGCAGCCCGTACAGGGAGACAGATACGCAGTATTTT
>many|TRBV9|TRBJ2-6|NA
CASRTPTGSGANVLTF
TGTGCCAGCAGAACACCCACAGGGTCTGGGGCCAACGTCCTGACTTTC
>NA|TRBV10-2|TRBJ1-4|NA
CASSEGVHEKLFF
TGCGCCAGCAGTGAGGGGGTTCATGAAAAACTGTTTTTT
>many|TRBV20-1|TRBJ1-2|TRBD1
CSARVTGERYGYTF
TGCAGTGCTAGAGTTACAGGGGAGAGGTATGGCTACACCTTC
>many|TRBV3-1|TRBJ2-3|NA
CASSQVILSSTDTQYF
TGTGCCAGCAGCCAAGTAATTCTGTCTAGCACAGATACGCAGTATTTT
>few|TRBV4-1|TRBJ2-7|TRBD2
CASSQDRSGDYYEQYF
TGCGCCAGCAGCCAAGATAGGAGCGGGGATTACTACGAGCAGTACTTC
>NA|TRBV29-1|TRBJ2-5|TRBD1
CSALPPGTGGQETQYF
TGCAGCGCTCTCCCTCCCGGGACAGGGGGCCAAGAGACCCAGTACTTC
>NA|TRBV10-3|TRBJ2-2|TRBD1
CAIPRPGQGHIGELFF
TGTGCCATCCCCCGACCGGGACAGGGTCATATCGGGGAGCTGTTTTTT
>many|TRBV7-9|TRBJ2-7|NA
CASSAAPGTRGEQYF
TGTGCCAGCAGCGCCGCGCCGGGGACCCGGGGCGAGCAGTACTTC